Presented here are 7 T cell receptor beta chains from one specimen sequenced in a study of T cell clones after liver transplantation. Assay: immunoSEQ multiplex PCR; the TCRdb copy retains only in-frame clones and omits some. The profile covers 15,000 or so clones, with 80% to 95% appearing a single time and roughly half taken by the ten largest. Material: CD8+ T cells from blood, obtained before liver transplant. The receptor source for this set is a human donor who received a liver transplant.

The J gene is TRBJ1-2, the V gene TRBV7-9; D possibly corresponds to TRBD1 (5 bases). The CDR3 length is 13 residues. With 5 bases removed from V and 8 bases from J, the gap between germline ends came to 15 bases. Germline values: CDR1 SEHNR, CDR2 FQNEAQ (reference sequence). The CDR3 DNA follows: TGTGCCAGCAGCCTCGACCCCAGGGAAGGCTACACCTTC. Translating it yields CASSLDPREGYTF.

The chain uses TRBV5-1 and TRBJ2-1; 9 positions agree with TRBD1. With 4 bases clipped from V and 8 bases from J, the junction kept 10 bases outside the gene matches. The CDR3 loop spans 15 amino acids. CDR1 is SGHRS and CDR2 is YFSETQ in the germline V gene. Here the CDR3 reads CASSPSGTGIDEQFF. The CDR3 coding sequence is TGCGCCAGCAGCCCCTCCGGGACAGGGATCGATGAGCAGTTCTTC.

This rearrangement joins TRBV27 to TRBJ2-5; no definite D call. Germline CDR1 reads MNHEY; CDR2 reads SMNVEV (reference sequence). The CDR3 is made up of 13 amino acids. V was trimmed by 5 bases and J by 0 bases, leaving 7 bases between them. CDR3 amino acids: CASSLQNQETQYF. In DNA, the CDR3 is TGTGCCAGCAGTCTACAGAACCAAGAGACCCAGTACTTC.

This chain joins TRBV25-1 and TRBJ2-1; D call uncertain. Deletions cut 4 bases from V and 6 bases from J, with 10 bases between. The CDR3 loop spans 13 amino acids. The germline V gene encodes CDR1 MGHDK and CDR2 SYGVNS. The CDR3 DNA is TGTGCCAGCAGTGTTAGTTGGGTCAATGAGCAGTTCTTC. It yields the protein CASSVSWVNEQFF.

This clone came up once. The gene calls are TRBV28 and TRBJ2-7; D is tentatively TRBD1 or TRBD2 (5 bases each). CDR1 and CDR2 from the germline V gene are MDHEN and SYDVKM. The CDR3 is made up of 17 amino acids. V was cut by 5 bases and J by 1 base, with 21 bases left in between. The CDR3 DNA is TGTGCCAGCAGTACGGGGCCCGTCGCGGCCCTTTCCTACGAGCAGTACTTC. It is translated as CASSTGPVAALSYEQYF.

The V call is TRBV6-5, the J call TRBJ2-7; D remains unclear. The V and J ends lost 0 bases and 2 bases respectively, with 5 bases between them. Germline V gene sequence: CDR1 MNHEY, CDR2 SVGAGI. The CDR3 runs 13 residues. This CDR3 is CASSYSRAYEQYF. CDR3 bases: TGTGCCAGCAGTTACTCTCGCGCCTACGAGCAGTACTTC.

The chain carries TRBV7-9 and TRBJ1-5, with D hard to call. Germline V gene data show CDR1 as SEHNR and CDR2 as FQNEAQ (reference sequence). The CDR3 consists of 14 residues. The V and J ends lost 5 bases and 5 bases respectively, with 13 bases between them. CDR3 bases: TGTGCCAGCAGCCCCGTTATGGCGGATCAGCCCCAGCATTTT. It yields the protein CASSPVMADQPQHF. Full variable domain (missing parts from reference TRBV7-9 and TRBJ1-5): DTGVSQNPRHKITKRGQNVTFRCDPISEHNRLYWYRQTLGQGPEFLTYFQNEAQLEKSRLLSDRFSAERPKGSFSTLEIQRTEQGDSAMYLCASSPVMADQPQHFGDGTRLSIL.